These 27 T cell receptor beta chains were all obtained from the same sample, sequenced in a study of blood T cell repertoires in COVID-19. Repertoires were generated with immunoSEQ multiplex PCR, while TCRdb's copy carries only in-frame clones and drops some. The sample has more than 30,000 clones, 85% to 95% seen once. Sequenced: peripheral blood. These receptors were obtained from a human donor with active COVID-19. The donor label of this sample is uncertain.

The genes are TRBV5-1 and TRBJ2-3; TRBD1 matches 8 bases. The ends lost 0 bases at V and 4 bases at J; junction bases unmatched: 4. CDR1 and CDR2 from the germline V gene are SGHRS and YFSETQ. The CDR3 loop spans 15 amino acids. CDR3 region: CASSLEGTGPDTQYF. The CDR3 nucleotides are TGCGCCAGCAGCTTGGAAGGGACAGGTCCAGATACGCAGTATTTT.

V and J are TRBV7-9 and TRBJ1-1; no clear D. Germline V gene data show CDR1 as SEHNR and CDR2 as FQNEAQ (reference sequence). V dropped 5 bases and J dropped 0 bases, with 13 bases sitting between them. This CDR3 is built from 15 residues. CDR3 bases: TGTGCCAGCAGCCGCGATGGGCTCCTGAACACTGAAGCTTTCTTT. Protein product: CASSRDGLLNTEAFF.

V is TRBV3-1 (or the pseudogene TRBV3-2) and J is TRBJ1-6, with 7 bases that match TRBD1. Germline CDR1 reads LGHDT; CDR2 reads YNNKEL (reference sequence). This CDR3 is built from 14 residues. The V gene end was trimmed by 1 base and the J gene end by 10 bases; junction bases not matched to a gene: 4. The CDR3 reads CASSQVGGESPLHF. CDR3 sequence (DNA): TGTGCCAGCAGCCAAGTAGGGGGCGAATCACCCCTCCACTTT.

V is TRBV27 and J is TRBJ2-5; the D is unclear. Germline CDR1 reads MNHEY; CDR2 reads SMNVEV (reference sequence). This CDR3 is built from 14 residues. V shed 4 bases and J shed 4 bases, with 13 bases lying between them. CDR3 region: CASSSIALGETQYF. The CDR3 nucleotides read TGTGCCAGCAGTTCCATAGCCCTGGGAGAGACCCAGTACTTC.

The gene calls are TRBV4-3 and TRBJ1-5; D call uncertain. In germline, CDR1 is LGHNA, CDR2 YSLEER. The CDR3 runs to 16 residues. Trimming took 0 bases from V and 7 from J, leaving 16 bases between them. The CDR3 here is CASSQDWRGMGQPQHF. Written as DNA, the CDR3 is TGCGCCAGCAGCCAAGATTGGAGAGGGATGGGGCAGCCCCAGCATTTT.

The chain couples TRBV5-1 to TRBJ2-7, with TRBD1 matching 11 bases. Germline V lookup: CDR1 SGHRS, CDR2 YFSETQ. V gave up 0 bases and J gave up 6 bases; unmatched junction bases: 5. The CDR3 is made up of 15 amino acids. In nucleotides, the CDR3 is TGCGCCAGCAGCTTGGATAGGACAGGGGGCCTCGAGCAGTACTTC. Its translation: CASSLDRTGGLEQYF.

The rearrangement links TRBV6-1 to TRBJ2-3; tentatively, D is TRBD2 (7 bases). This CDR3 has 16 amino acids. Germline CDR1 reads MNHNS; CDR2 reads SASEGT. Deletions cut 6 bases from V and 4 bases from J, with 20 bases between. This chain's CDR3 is CASRERGGTSPDTQYF. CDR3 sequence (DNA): TGTGCCAGCAGAGAAAGGGGGGGAACGTCGCCAGATACGCAGTATTTT.

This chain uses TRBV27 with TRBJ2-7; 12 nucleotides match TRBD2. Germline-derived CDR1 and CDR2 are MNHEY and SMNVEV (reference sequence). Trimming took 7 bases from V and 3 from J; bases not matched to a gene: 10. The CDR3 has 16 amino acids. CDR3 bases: TGTGCCAGCATTGCAACCGGGACTAGCGGGTTCTACGAGCAGTACTTC. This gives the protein CASIATGTSGFYEQYF.

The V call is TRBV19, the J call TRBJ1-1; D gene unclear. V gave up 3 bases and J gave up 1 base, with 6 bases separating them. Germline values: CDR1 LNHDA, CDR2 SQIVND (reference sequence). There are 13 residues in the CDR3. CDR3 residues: CASSMGKNTEAFF. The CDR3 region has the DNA TGTGCCAGTAGTATGGGCAAGAACACTGAAGCTTTCTTT.

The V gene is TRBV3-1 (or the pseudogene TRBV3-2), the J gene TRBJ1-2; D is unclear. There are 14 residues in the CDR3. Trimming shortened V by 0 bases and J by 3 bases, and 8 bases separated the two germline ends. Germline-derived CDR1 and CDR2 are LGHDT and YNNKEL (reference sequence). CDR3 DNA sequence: TGTGCCAGCAGCCAAGATTCCACTTACTATGGCTACACCTTC. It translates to CASSQDSTYYGYTF.

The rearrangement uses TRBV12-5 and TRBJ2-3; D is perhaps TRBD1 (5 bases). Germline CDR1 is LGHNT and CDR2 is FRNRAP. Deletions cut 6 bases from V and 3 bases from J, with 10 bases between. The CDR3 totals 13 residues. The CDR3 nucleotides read TGTGCTAGTGGCCGCAGGGAAACAGATACGCAGTATTTT. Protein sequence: CASGRRETDTQYF.

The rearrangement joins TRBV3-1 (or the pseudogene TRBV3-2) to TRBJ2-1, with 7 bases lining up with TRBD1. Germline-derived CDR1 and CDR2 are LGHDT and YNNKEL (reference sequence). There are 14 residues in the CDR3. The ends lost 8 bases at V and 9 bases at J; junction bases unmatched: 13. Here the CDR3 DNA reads TGTGCCAGCCAGGGGGTAGCCGGGTATGGTGAGCAGTTCTTC. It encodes CASQGVAGYGEQFF.

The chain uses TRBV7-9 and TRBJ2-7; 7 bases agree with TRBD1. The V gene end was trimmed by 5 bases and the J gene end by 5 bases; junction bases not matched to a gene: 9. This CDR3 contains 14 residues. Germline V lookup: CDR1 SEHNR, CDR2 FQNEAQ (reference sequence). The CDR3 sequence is CASSDTGDHHEQYF. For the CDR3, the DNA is TGTGCCAGCAGCGACACAGGGGATCATCACGAGCAGTACTTC.

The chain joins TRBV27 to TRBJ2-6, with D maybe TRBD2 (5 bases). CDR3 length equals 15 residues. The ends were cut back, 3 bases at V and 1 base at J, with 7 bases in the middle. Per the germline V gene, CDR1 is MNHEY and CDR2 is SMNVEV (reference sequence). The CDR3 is CASSFRRSGANVLTF. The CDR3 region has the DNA TGTGCCAGCAGTTTCCGGAGGTCTGGGGCCAACGTCCTGACTTTC.

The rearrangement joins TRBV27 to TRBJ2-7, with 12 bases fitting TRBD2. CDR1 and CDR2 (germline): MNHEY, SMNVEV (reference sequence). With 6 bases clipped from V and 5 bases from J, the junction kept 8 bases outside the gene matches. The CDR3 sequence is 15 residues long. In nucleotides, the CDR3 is TGTGCCAGCAGATCGGGACTAGCGGGTCCCCACGAGCAGTACTTC. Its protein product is CASRSGLAGPHEQYF.

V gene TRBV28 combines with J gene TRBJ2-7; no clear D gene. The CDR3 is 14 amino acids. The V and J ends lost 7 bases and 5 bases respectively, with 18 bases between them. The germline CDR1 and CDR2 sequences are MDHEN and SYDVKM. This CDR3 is CASKIDGVVNEQYF. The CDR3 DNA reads TGTGCCAGCAAAATCGATGGAGTGGTTAACGAGCAGTACTTC.

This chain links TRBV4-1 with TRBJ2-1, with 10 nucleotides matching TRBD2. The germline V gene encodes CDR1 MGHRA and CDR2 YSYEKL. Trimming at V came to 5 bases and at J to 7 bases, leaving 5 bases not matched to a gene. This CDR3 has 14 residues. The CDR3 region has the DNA TGCGCCAGCAGCGCGGGACTAGCGAGGAATGAGCAGTTCTTC. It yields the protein CASSAGLARNEQFF.

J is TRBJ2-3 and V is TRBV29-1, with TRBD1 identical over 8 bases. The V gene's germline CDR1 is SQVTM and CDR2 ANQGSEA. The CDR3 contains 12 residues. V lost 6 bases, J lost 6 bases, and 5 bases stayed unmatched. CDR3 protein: CSVGDRSDTQYF. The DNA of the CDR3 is TGCAGCGTCGGGGACAGGTCCGATACGCAGTATTTT.

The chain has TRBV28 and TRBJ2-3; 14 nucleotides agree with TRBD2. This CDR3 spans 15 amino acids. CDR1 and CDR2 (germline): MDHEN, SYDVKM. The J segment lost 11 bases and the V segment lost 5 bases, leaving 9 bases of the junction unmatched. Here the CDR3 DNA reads TGTGCCAGCAGTGCCCAGGGACTAGCGGGAGTCGGGCAGTATTTT. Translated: CASSAQGLAGVGQYF.

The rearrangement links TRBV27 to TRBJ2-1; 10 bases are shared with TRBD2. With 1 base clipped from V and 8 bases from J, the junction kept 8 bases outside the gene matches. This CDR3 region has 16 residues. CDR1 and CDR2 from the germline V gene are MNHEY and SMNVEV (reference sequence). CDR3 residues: CASSLFGLAGVYEQFF. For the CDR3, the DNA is TGTGCCAGCAGTTTATTCGGCCTAGCGGGAGTATATGAGCAGTTCTTC.

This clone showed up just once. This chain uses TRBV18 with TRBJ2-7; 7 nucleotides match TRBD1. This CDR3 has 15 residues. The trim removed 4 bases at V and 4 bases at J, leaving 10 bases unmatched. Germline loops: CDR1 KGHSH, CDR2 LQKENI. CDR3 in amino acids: CASSRRQGEQYEQYF. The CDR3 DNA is TGTGCCAGCTCACGTAGGCAGGGGGAACAATACGAGCAGTACTTC.

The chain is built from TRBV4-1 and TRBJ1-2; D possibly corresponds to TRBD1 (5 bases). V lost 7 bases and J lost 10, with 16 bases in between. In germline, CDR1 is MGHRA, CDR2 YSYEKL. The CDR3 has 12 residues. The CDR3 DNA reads TGCGCCAGCACAGGGTCCAACCTCGTCTACACCTTC. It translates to CASTGSNLVYTF.

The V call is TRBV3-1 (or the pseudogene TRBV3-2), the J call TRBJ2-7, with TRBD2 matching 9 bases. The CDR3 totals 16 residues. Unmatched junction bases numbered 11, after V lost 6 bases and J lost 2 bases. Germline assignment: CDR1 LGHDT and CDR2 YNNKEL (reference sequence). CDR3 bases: TGTGCCAGCAGTTGGGTACTTAGCGGGGGTCCCTACGAGCAGTACTTC. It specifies CASSWVLSGGPYEQYF.

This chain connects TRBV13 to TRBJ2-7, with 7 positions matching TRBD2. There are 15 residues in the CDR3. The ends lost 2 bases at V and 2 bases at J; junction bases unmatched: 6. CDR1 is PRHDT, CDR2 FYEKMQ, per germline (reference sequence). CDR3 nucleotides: TGTGCCAGCAGCTTAAGGGCGGGGGAGACCTACGAGCAGTACTTC. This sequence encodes CASSLRAGETYEQYF.

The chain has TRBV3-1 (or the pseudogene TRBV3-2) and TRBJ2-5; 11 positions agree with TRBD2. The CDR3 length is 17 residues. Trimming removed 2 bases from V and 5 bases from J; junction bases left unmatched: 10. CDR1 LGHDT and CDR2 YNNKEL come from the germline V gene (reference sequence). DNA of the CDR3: TGTGCCAGCAGCCAACTGGGACTAGCGGAGACCCCGGAGACCCAGTACTTC. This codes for CASSQLGLAETPETQYF.

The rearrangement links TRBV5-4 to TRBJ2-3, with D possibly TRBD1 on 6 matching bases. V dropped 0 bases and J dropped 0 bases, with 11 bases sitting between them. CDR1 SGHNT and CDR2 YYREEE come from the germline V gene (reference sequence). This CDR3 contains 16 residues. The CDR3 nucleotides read TGTGCCAGCAGCTTGGCCTTACAGGGAAGCACAGATACGCAGTATTTT. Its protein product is CASSLALQGSTDTQYF. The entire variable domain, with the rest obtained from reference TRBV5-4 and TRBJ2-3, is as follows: ETGVTQSPTHLIKTRGQQVTLRCSSQSGHNTVSWYQQALGQGPQFIFQYYREEENGRGNFPPRFSGLQFPNYSSELNVNALELDDSALYLCASSLALQGSTDTQYFGPGTRLTVL.

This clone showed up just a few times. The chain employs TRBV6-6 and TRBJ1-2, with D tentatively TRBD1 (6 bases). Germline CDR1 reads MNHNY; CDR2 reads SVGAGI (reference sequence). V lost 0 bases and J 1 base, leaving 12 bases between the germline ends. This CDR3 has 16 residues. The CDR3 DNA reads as TGTGCCAGCAGTTACTCCCGGGACACAAGTAACTATGGCTACACCTTC. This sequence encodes CASSYSRDTSNYGYTF.